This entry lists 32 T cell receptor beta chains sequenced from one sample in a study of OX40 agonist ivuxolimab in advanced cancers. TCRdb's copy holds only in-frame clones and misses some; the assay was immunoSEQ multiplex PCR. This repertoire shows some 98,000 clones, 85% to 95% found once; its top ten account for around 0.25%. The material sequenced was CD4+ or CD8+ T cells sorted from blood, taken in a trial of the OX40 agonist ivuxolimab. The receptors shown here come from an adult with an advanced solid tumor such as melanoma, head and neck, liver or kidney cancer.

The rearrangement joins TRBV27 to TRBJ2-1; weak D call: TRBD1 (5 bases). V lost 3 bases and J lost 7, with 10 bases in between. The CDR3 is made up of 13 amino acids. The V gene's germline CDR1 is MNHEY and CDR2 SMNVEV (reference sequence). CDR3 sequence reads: CASSLQGANEQFF. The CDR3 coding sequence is TGTGCCAGCAGTTTGCAGGGCGCAAATGAGCAGTTCTTC.

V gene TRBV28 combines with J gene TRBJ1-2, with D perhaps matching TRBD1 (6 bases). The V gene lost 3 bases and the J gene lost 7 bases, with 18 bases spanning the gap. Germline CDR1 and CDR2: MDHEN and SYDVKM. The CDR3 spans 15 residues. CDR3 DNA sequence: TGTGCCAGCAGTTTGGGTGGACAGACCCGTGCTGGCTACACCTTC. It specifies CASSLGGQTRAGYTF.

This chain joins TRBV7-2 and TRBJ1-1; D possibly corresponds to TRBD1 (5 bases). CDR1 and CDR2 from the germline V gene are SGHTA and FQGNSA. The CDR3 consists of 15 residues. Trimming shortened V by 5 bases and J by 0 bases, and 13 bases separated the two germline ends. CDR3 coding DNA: TGTGCCAGCAGCGGAGCCGGGACGGTGAACACTGAAGCTTTCTTT. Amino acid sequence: CASSGAGTVNTEAFF.

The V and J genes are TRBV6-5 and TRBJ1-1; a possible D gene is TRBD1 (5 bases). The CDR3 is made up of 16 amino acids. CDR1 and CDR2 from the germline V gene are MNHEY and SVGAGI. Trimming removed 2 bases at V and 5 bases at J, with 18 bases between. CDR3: CASSYMSGGGWTEAFF. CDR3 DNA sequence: TGTGCCAGCAGTTACATGAGCGGGGGAGGTTGGACTGAAGCTTTCTTT.

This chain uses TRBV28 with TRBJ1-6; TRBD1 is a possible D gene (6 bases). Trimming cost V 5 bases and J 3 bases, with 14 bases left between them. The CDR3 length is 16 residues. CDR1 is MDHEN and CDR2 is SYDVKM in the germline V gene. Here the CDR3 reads CASSEGGSNYNSPLHF. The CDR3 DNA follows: TGTGCCAGCAGTGAAGGGGGGTCGAACTATAATTCACCCCTCCACTTT.

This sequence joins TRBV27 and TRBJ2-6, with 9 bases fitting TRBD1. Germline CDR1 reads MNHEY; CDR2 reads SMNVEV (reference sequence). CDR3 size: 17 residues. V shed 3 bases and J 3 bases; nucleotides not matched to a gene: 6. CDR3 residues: CASSFVQGAFGANVLTF. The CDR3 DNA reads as TGTGCCAGCAGTTTTGTACAGGGGGCCTTTGGGGCCAACGTCCTGACTTTC.

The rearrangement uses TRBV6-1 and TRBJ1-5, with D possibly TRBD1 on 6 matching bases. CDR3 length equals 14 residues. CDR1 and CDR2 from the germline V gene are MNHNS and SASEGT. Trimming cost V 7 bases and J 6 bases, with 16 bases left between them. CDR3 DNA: TGTGCCAGCACCGAAGGGGCAGGGGCTCAGCCCCAGCATTTT. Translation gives CASTEGAGAQPQHF.

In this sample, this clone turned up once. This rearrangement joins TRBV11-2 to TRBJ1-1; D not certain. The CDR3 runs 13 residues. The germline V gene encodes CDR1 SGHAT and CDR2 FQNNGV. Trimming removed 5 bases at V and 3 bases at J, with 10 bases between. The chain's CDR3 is CASSPRRDTEAFF. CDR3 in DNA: TGTGCCAGCAGCCCCCGACGGGACACTGAAGCTTTCTTT. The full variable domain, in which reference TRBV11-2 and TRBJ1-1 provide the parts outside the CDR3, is EAGVAQSPRYKIIEKRQSVAFWCNPISGHATLYWYQQILGQGPKLLIQFQNNGVVDDSQLPKDRFSAERLKGVDSTLKIQPAKLEDSAVYLCASSPRRDTEAFFGQGTRLTVV.

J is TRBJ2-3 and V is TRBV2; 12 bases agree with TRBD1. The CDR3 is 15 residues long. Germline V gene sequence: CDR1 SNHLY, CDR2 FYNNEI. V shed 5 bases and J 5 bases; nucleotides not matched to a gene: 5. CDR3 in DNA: TGTGCCAGCAGTCCCGGGACAGGGGGCTTAGATACGCAGTATTTT. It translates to CASSPGTGGLDTQYF.

The CDR3, as DNA: TGTGCCAGCAGTACGACAGGGCGCACTGAAGCTTTCTTT. Its translation: CASSTTGRTEAFF. V is TRBV2 and J is TRBJ1-1; 7 bases agree with TRBD1. Losses at the gene ends were 5 bases for V and 4 bases for J; bases not matched to a gene: 4. CDR1 and CDR2 (germline): SNHLY, FYNNEI. There are 13 residues in the CDR3.

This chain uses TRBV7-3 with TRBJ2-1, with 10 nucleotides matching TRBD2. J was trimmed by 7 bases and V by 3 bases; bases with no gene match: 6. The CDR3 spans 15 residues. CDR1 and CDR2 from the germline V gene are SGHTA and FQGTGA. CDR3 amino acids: CASSLSSGRGNEQFF. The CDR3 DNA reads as TGTGCCAGCAGCTTGTCTAGCGGGAGAGGTAATGAGCAGTTCTTC.

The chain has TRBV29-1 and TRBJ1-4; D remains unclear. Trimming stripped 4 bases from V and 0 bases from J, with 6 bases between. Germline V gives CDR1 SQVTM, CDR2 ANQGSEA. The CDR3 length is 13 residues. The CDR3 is CSVGAATNEKLFF. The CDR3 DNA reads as TGCAGCGTTGGGGCTGCAACTAATGAAAAACTGTTTTTT.

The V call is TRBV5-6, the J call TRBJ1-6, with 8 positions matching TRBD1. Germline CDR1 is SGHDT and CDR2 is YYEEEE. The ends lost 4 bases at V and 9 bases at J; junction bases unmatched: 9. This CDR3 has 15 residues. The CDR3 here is CASSLPGQVPSPLHF. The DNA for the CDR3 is TGTGCCAGCAGCCTACCGGGACAGGTACCTTCACCCCTCCACTTT.

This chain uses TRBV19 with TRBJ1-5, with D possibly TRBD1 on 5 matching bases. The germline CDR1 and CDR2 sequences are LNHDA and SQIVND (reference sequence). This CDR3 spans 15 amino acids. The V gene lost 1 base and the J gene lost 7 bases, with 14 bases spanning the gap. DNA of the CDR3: TGTGCCAGTAGTATAGCGGGCCAGGGAGTCCAGCCCCAGCATTTT. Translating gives CASSIAGQGVQPQHF.

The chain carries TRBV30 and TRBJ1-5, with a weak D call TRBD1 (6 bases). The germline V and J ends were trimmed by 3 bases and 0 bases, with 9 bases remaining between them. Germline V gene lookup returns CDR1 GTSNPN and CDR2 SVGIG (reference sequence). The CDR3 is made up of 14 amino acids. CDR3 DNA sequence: TGTGCCTGGAGGGAGACAGGTAGCAATCAGCCCCAGCATTTT. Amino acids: CAWRETGSNQPQHF.

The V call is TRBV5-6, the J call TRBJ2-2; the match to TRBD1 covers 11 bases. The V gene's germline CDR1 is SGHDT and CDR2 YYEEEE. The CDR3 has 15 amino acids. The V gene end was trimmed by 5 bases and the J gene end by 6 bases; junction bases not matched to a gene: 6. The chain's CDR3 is CASRSRDRGAGELFF. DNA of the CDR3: TGTGCCAGCAGATCCAGGGACAGGGGGGCCGGGGAGCTGTTTTTT.

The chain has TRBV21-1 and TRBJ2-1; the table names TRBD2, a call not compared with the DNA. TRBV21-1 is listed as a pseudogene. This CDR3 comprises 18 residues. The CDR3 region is CASSKGGRSGKLYNEQFF. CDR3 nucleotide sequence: TGTGCCAGCAGCAAGGGGGGACGAAGCGGGAAGCTCTACAATGAGCAGTTCTTC.

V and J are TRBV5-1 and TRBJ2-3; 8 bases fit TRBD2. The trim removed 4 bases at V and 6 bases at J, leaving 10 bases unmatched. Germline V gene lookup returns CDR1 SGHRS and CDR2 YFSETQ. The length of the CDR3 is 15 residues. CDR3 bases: TGCGCCAGCAGCACCGGGACTAGGCGGTCTGATACGCAGTATTTT. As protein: CASSTGTRRSDTQYF.

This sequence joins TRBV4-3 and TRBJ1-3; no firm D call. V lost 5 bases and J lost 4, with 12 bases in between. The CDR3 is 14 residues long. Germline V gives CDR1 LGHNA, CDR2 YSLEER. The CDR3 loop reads CASSRESAGNTIYF. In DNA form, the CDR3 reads TGCGCCAGCAGCAGGGAAAGTGCGGGAAACACCATATATTTT.

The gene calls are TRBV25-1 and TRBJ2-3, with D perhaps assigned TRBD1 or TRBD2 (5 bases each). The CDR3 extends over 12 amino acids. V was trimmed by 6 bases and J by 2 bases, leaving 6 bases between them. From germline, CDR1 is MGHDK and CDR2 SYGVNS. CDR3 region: CASRGVTDTQYF. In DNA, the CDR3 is TGTGCCAGCAGGGGGGTCACAGATACGCAGTATTTT.

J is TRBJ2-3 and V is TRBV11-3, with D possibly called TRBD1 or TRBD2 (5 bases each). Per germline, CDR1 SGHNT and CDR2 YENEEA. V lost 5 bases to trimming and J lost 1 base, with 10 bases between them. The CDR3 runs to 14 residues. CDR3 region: CASSPRGGTDTQYF. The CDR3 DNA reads TGTGCCAGCAGCCCTAGAGGGGGCACAGATACGCAGTATTTT.

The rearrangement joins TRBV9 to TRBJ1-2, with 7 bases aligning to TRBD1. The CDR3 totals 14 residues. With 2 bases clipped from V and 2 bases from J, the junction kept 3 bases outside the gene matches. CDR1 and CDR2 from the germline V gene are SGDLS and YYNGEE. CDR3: CASSVVGQNYGYTF. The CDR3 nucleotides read TGTGCCAGCAGCGTGGTGGGACAGAACTATGGCTACACCTTC. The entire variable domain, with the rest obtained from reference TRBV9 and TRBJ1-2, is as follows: DSGVTQTPKHLITATGQRVTLRCSPRSGDLSVYWYQQSLDQGLQFLIQYYNGEERAKGNILERFSAQQFPDLHSELNLSSLELGDSALYFCASSVVGQNYGYTFGSGTRLTVV.

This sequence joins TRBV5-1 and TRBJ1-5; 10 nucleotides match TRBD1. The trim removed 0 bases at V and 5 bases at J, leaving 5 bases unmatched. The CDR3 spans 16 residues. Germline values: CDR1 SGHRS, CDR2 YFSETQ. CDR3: CASSLGDRGSDQPQHF. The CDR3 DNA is TGCGCCAGCAGCTTGGGGGACAGGGGATCGGATCAGCCCCAGCATTTT.

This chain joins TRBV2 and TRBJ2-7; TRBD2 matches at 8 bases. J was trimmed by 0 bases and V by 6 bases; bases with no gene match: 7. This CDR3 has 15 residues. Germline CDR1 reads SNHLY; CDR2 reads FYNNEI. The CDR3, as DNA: TGTGCCAGCAGGGGAACCGGGACTAGCTCCTACGAGCAGTACTTC. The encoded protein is CASRGTGTSSYEQYF.

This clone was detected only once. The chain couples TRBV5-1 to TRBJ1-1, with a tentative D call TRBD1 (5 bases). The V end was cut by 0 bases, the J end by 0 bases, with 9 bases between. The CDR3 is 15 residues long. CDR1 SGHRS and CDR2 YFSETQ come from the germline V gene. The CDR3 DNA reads TGCGCCAGCAGCTTGGGGGCAGGGATGAACACTGAAGCTTTCTTT. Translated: CASSLGAGMNTEAFF.

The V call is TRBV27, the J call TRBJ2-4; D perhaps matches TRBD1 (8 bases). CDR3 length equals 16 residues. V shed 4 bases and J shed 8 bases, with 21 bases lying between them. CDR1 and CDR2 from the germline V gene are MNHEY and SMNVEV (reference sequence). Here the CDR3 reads CASSSRTGRERDIQYF. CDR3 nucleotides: TGTGCCAGCAGTTCTCGGACAGGGAGGGAGAGGGACATTCAGTACTTC.

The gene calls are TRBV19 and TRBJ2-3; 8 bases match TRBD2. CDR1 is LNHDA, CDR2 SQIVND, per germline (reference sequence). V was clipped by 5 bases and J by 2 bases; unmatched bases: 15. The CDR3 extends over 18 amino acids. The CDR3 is CASSRISGGLKLTDTQYF. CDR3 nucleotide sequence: TGTGCCAGTAGTCGGATTTCGGGGGGGCTGAAGCTCACAGATACGCAGTATTTT.

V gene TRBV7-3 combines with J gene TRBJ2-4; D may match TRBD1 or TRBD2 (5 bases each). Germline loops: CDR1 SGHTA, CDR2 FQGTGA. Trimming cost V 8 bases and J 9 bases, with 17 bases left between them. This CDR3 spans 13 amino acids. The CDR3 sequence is CASGDGSLGIQYF. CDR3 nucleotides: TGTGCCAGCGGGGACGGGTCCTTAGGCATTCAGTACTTC.

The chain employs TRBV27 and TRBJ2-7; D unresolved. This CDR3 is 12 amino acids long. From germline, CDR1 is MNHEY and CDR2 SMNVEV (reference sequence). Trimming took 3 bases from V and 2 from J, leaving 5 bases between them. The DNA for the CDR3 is TGTGCCAGCAGTTTCCCTACCTACGAGCAGTACTTC. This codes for CASSFPTYEQYF.

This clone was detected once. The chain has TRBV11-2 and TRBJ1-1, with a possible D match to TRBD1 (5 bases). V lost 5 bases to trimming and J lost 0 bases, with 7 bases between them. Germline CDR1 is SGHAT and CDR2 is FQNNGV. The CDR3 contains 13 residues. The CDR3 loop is CASSQGLNTEAFF. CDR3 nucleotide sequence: TGTGCCAGCAGCCAGGGACTGAACACTGAAGCTTTCTTT. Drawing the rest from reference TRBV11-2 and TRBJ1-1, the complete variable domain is EAGVAQSPRYKIIEKRQSVAFWCNPISGHATLYWYQQILGQGPKLLIQFQNNGVVDDSQLPKDRFSAERLKGVDSTLKIQPAKLEDSAVYLCASSQGLNTEAFFGQGTRLTVV.

The CDR3 protein is CASSLEGGSGEQFF. For the CDR3, the DNA is TGTGCCAGCAGCTTGGAAGGAGGGAGCGGTGAGCAGTTCTTC. The chain uses TRBV5-5 and TRBJ2-1; maybe TRBD2 (6 bases). Germline V lookup: CDR1 SGHKS, CDR2 YYEKEE (reference sequence). This CDR3 has 14 residues. V was shortened by 0 bases and J by 9 bases, with 13 bases between the two germline ends.

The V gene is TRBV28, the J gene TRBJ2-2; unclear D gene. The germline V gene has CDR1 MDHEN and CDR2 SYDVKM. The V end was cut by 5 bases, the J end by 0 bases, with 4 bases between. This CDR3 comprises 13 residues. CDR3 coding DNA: TGTGCCAGCAGTAATCCGAACACCGGGGAGCTGTTTTTT. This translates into CASSNPNTGELFF.